This T cell receptor beta chain is drawn from a study of PD-1 blockade in classical Hodgkin lymphoma. Study as a whole: Nivolumab dosing for patients was 3 mg/kg, administered intravenously every 2 weeks. Study-level findings and limits: Newly diagnosed patients were reported to start with lower TCR diversity than healthy donors. Nivolumab initiation under 1 year post-ASCT meant exclusion. CD4+ but not CD8+ TCR diversity rose significantly by C4D1.

TCRdb keeps only in-frame clones here, not all; method: immunoSEQ multiplex PCR. This sample has 80,000 to 100,000 clones, with roughly 92% found just once. Germline-derived CDR1 and CDR2 are SGHTA and FQGNSA. Trimming took 5 bases from V and 4 from J, leaving 9 bases between them. This CDR3 is built from 13 residues. After autologous stem cell transplantation all patients relapsed, and prior brentuximab vedotin exposure differed between cohorts. Remarks on this clone: No antigen is known for it.

The clonotype was recovered from a human donor with classical Hodgkin lymphoma. The sample in question was peripheral blood mononuclear cells (PBMCs), obtained at baseline. This rearrangement joins TRBV7-2 to TRBJ1-5; no clear D gene. CDR3 nucleotides: TGTGCCAGCAGCCCCCGAGAGAATCAGCCCCAGCATTTT. It specifies CASSPRENQPQHF.